This record concerns one TCR beta chain sequence. The data originate from a study of monozygotic twins with inflammatory bowel disease. Unfractionated whole blood yielded total RNA, and T cells were not sorted. Making each TCR library took approximately 3.5 ug of total RNA. The UMIs contained a 6-nucleotide sample barcode. They were added by template switching during cDNA synthesis. Following a re-call of the 5' RACE reads, TCRdb has one entry per CDR3 protein and lacks DNA. The sample has roughly 160,000 distinct CDR3 sequences, and its top ten clones hold 2% to 3%. Germline assignment: CDR1 SGHTA and CDR2 FQGNSA. CDR3 length: 12 residues.

The sequence was obtained from a human donor with ulcerative colitis or Crohn's disease, or a healthy co-twin of an affected twin (not recorded which). Sequenced material: blood. This chain links TRBV7-2 with TRBJ1-4; the D call of TRBD1 rests on TCRdb alone, since no DNA is present to check it. Here the CDR3 reads CASSPQGEKLFF.